This T cell receptor (delta chain) was documented in a study of gamma-delta T cells after stem cell transplantation. This clone has a handful of counts. The same CDR3 also results from other DNA sequences found in this sample. TCRdb ran CATT on the RT-PCR reads. Found here are about 1,300 delta-chain clones, approximately 1.9% of them singletons; the top ten hold about 22%. The germline V gene encodes CDR1 GEAIGNYY and CDR2 EKD. This CDR3 is built from 19 residues. The trim removed 9 bases at V and 2 bases at J, leaving 15 bases unmatched. The chain is built from TRDV2 and TRDJ3; 10 nucleotides match TRDD3. Material: gamma-delta T cells. This receptor was identified in a human donor. It is not recorded whose cells these are; they may come from a transplant donor. CDR3 nucleotides: TGTGCCCGCGACACCGTGGTGGGGGATACCACCTGGGACACCCGACAGATGTTTTTC. As protein: CARDTVVGDTTWDTRQMFF.